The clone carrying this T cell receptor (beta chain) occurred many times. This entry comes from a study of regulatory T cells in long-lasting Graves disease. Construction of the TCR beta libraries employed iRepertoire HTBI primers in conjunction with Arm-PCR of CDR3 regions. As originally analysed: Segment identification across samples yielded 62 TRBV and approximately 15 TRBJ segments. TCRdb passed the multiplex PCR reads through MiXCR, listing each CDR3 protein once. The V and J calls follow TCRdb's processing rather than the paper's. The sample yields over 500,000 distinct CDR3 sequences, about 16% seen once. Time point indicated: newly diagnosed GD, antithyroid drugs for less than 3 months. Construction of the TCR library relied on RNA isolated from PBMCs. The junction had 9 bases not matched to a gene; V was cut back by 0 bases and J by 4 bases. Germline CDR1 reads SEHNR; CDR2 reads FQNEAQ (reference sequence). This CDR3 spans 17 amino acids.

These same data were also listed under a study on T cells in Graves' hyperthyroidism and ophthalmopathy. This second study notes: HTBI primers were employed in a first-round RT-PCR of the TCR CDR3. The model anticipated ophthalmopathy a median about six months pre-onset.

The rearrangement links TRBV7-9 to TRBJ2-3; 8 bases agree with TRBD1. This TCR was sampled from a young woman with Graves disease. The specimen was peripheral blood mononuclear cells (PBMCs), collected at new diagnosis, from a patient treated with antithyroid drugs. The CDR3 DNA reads TGTGCCAGCAGCTTAGCGCCCAAGACAGGGGTGCCAGATACGCAGTATTTT. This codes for CASSLAPKTGVPDTQYF.